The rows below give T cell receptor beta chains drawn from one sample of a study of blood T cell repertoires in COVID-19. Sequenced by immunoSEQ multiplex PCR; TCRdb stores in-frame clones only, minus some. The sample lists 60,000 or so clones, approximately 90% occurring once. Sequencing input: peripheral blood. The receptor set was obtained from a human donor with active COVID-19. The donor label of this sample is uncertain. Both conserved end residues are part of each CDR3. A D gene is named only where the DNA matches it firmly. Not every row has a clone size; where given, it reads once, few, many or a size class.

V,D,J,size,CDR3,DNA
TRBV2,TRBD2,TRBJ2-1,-,CASSDRGLAGAKQFF,TGTGCCAGCAGTGACAGGGGGCTAGCGGGGGCTAAGCAGTTCTTC
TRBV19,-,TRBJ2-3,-,CASSIVGSADTQYF,TGTGCCAGTAGTATCGTTGGGAGCGCAGATACGCAGTATTTT
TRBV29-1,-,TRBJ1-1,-,CSGEDTEAFF,TGCAGCGGAGAGGACACTGAAGCTTTCTTT
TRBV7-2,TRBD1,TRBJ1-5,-,CASSSGGGNQPQHF,TGTGCCAGCTCCTCAGGGGGCGGCAATCAGCCCCAGCATTTT
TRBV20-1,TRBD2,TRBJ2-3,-,CSASWATAGEGTDTQYF,TGCAGTGCTAGTTGGGCTACGGCGGGGGAGGGCACAGATACGCAGTATTTT
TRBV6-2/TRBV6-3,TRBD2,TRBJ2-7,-,CASSYSIGLAGDTYEQYF,TGTGCCAGCAGTTACTCGATTGGGCTAGCGGGGGATACCTACGAGCAGTACTTC
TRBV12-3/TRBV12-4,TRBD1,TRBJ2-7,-,CATSTGSYEQYF,TGTGCCACCTCGACAGGGTCCTACGAGCAGTACTTC
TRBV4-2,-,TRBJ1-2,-,CASSQDLRNYGYTF,TGTGCCAGCAGCCAAGATCTCAGGAACTATGGCTACACCTTC
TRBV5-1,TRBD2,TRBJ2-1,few,CASASGSRSYNEQFF,TGCGCCAGCGCAAGCGGGAGTCGGTCCTACAATGAGCAGTTCTTC
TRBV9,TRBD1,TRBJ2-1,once,CASRSSRDSHYNEQFF,TGTGCCAGCAGATCGTCCCGGGACAGCCACTACAATGAGCAGTTCTTC
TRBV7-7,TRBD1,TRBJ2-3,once,CASSLAGGTADTQYF,TGTGCTAGCAGCTTAGCAGGGGGTACGGCAGATACGCAGTATTTT
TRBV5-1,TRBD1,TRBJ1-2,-,CASTFDTGGYGYTF,TGCGCCAGCACCTTTGATACAGGGGGCTATGGCTACACCTTC
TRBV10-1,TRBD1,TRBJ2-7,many,CASSRTGPYEQYF,TGCGCCAGCAGTAGGACAGGTCCCTACGAGCAGTACTTC
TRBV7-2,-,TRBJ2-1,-,CASSLARAGAYNEQFF,TGTGCCAGCAGCTTAGCGCGGGCGGGGGCTTACAATGAGCAGTTCTTC
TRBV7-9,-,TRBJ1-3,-,CASREGNTIYF,TGTGCCAGCAGGGAGGGAAACACCATATATTTT
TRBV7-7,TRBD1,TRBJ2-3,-,CASSLGTASTDTQYF,TGTGCTAGCAGCTTGGGGACAGCGAGCACAGATACGCAGTATTTT
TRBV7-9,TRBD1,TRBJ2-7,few,CASSTRQGRLDEQYF,TGTGCCAGCAGCACAAGACAGGGGAGATTAGACGAGCAGTACTTC
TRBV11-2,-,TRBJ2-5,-,CASSLALANTGETQYF,TGTGCCAGCAGCTTGGCCCTAGCTAACACGGGGGAGACCCAGTACTTC
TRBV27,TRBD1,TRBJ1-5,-,CASPTLYRGNQPQHF,TGTGCCAGCCCTACCCTCTACAGGGGGAATCAGCCCCAGCATTTT
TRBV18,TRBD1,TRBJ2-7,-,CASSQRQGAYEQYF,TGTGCCAGCTCGCAGCGACAGGGGGCCTACGAGCAGTACTTC
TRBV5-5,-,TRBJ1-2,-,CASSLNWEAGGYTF,TGTGCCAGCAGCTTGAACTGGGAAGCGGGCGGCTACACCTTC
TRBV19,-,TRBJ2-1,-,CASSIRTNEYNEQFF,TGTGCCAGTAGTATAAGGACTAACGAGTACAATGAGCAGTTCTTC
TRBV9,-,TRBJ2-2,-,CASSVGPRVGTGELFF,TGTGCCAGCAGCGTAGGCCCCAGGGTAGGCACCGGGGAGCTGTTTTTT
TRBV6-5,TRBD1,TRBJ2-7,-,CASSQQGVYEQYF,TGTGCCAGCAGTCAGCAGGGGGTCTACGAGCAGTACTTC
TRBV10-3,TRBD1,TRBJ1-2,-,CAISVRQGYGYTF,TGTGCCATCAGTGTAAGACAGGGATATGGCTACACCTTC
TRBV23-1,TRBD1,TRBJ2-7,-,CASIPRQGAKEQYF,TGCGCCAGCATCCCCAGACAGGGGGCGAAAGAGCAGTACTTC
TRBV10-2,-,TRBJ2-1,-,CASTFPGGGYNEQFF,TGCGCCAGCACGTTTCCCGGTGGCGGATACAATGAGCAGTTCTTC
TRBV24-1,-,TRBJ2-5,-,CATSLSGEETQYF,TGTGCCACCAGCCTCTCGGGAGAAGAGACCCAGTACTTC
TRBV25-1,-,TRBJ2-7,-,CASSPGGRVYEQYF,TGTGCCAGCAGTCCGGGGGGCCGAGTCTACGAGCAGTACTTC
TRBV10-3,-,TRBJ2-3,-,CAISESILDTQYF,TGTGCCATCAGTGAGTCGATACTAGATACGCAGTATTTT
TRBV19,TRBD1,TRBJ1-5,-,CASMSARGLQPQHF,TGTGCCAGTATGTCCGCCAGGGGGCTGCAGCCCCAGCATTTT
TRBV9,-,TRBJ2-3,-,CASSFGAGNTDTQYF,TGTGCCAGCAGCTTTGGAGCGGGCAACACAGATACGCAGTATTTT
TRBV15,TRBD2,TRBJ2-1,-,CATSREGLAGGPTYNEQFF,TGTGCCACCAGCAGAGAGGGACTAGCGGGGGGTCCTACCTACAATGAGCAGTTCTTC
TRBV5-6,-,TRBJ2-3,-,CASSLGAHTDTQYF,TGTGCCAGCAGCTTGGGGGCCCACACAGATACGCAGTATTTT
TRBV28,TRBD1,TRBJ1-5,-,CASSVFGTGRSQPQHF,TGTGCCAGCAGTGTATTCGGGACAGGGCGTAGTCAGCCCCAGCATTTT
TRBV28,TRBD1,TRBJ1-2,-,CASSFPTGGRYGYTF,TGTGCCAGCAGTTTTCCCACAGGGGGCAGATATGGCTACACCTTC
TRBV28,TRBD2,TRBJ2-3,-,CASSAWAGTSGEDTQYF,TGTGCCAGCAGTGCGTGGGCCGGGACTAGCGGGGAGGATACGCAGTATTTT
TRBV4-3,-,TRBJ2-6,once,CASSQEVNWSGANVLTF,TGCGCCAGCAGCCAAGAGGTCAACTGGAGTGGGGCCAACGTCCTGACTTTC
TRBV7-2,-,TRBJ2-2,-,CASSLLAGELFF,TGTGCCAGCAGCCTACTAGCCGGGGAGCTGTTTTTT
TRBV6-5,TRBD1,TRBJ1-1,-,CASSYDRVNTEAFF,TGTGCCAGCAGTTACGACAGGGTGAACACTGAAGCTTTCTTT
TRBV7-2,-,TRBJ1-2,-,CASSPSSQQGVYGYTF,TGTGCCAGCAGCCCATCCTCCCAACAGGGAGTCTATGGCTACACCTTC
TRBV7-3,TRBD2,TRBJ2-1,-,CASSWVGTSRINEQFF,TGTGCCAGCAGCTGGGTTGGGACTAGCAGAATCAATGAGCAGTTCTTC
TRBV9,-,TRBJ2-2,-,CASSVDLPPRGRENTGELFF,TGTGCCAGCAGCGTAGATCTACCCCCAAGGGGGCGGGAGAACACCGGGGAGCTGTTTTTT
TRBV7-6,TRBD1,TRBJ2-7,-,CASSLEPQGVSYEQYF,TGTGCCAGCAGCTTAGAACCACAGGGGGTTTCCTACGAGCAGTACTTC
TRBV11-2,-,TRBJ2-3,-,CASSLRAPTSGSTDTQYF,TGTGCCAGCAGCTTACGCGCTCCTACTAGTGGGAGCACAGATACGCAGTATTTT
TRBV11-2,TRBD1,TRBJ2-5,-,CASSLQGKETQYF,TGTGCCAGCAGCCTACAGGGGAAAGAGACCCAGTACTTC
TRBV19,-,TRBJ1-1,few,CASSIDPLRVTEAFF,TGTGCCAGTAGTATTGATCCTCTTCGAGTTACTGAAGCTTTCTTT
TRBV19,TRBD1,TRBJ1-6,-,CASSIDGQGNNSPLHF,TGTGCCAGTAGTATAGATGGACAGGGGAACAATTCACCCCTCCACTTT
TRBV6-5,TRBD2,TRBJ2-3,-,CASLVYAGVPDTQYF,TGTGCCAGCCTGGTGTATGCGGGAGTCCCAGATACGCAGTATTTT
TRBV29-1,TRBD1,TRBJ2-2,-,CSVHPEGAPNTGELFF,TGCAGCGTCCACCCCGAGGGGGCCCCGAACACCGGGGAGCTGTTTTTT
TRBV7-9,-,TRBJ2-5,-,CASSLAQAGKRETQYF,TGTGCCAGCAGCTTAGCCCAGGCAGGCAAAAGGGAGACCCAGTACTTC
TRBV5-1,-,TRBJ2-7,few,CASSLGGDYEQYF,TGCGCCAGCAGCTTGGGAGGCGACTACGAGCAGTACTTC
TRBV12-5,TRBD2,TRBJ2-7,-,CASGSSGGAYEQYF,TGTGCTAGTGGCTCCTCGGGGGGTGCCTACGAGCAGTACTTC
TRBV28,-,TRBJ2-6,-,CASSEQTGLSSGANVLTF,TGTGCCAGCAGTGAACAGACAGGCCTAAGCTCTGGGGCCAACGTCCTGACTTTC
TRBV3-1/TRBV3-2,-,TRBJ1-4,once,CASSQRTTNEKLFF,TGTGCCAGCAGCCAACGTACAACTAATGAAAAACTGTTTTTT
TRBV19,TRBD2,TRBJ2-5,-,CASSTRTSGGTRRETQYF,TGTGCCAGTAGTACCAGGACTAGCGGGGGAACTAGGCGGGAGACCCAGTACTTC
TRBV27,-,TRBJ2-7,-,CASSWDKRSYEQYF,TGTGCCAGCTCTTGGGACAAACGATCCTACGAGCAGTACTTC
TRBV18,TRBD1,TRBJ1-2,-,CASSPLGQGDGYTF,TGTGCCAGCTCACCCTTGGGACAGGGTGATGGCTACACCTTC
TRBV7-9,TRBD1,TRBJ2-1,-,CASSRWGDRDNEQFF,TGTGCCAGCAGCCGCTGGGGGGACAGGGACAATGAGCAGTTCTTC